This entry lists 10 T cell receptor beta chains sequenced from one sample in a study of radiotherapy plus CTLA-4 blockade in lung cancer. The table came from immunoSEQ multiplex PCR; TCRdb's copy has only in-frame clones and leaves some out. The sample has approximately 110,000 clones, roughly 80% seen once. The specimen comprised peripheral blood, sampled from a patient treated with radiotherapy plus ipilimumab. These receptors were collected from a human donor with non-small cell lung cancer that progressed on radiotherapy plus ipilimumab. Some clones in this sample may be carry-over from other donors' samples.

The chain uses TRBV18 and TRBJ1-1; TRBD1 is a possible D gene (5 bases). In germline, CDR1 is KGHSH, CDR2 LQKENI. The CDR3 loop spans 14 amino acids. Trimming shortened V by 4 bases and J by 1 base, and 10 bases separated the two germline ends. CDR3 in amino acids: CASSRSTGNTEAFF. The CDR3 coding sequence is TGTGCCAGCTCACGGAGTACAGGGAACACTGAAGCTTTCTTT.

The gene calls are TRBV12-2 and TRBJ2-1; no check of the table's D call, TRBD2, against the DNA was made. TRBV12-2 corresponds to a pseudogene. The CDR3 runs to 19 residues. CDR3 bases: TGTGCAAGTCGCAACTCTAGCGAATCGCTAATCAGCTCCTACAATGAGCAGTTCTTC. Translated: CASRNSSESLISSYNEQFF.

This clone was seen a handful of times. This chain connects TRBV7-6 to TRBJ1-4, with TRBD1 matching 7 bases. Germline values: CDR1 SGHVS, CDR2 FNYEAQ. V dropped 4 bases and J dropped 1; count of bases not matched to a gene: 0. The CDR3 is made up of 14 amino acids. CDR3 DNA sequence: TGTGCCAGCAGCTCAGGGGGAACTAATGAAAAACTGTTTTTT. Amino acids: CASSSGGTNEKLFF.

V usage is TRBV5-6 and J usage is TRBJ2-7; D ambiguous. The CDR3 sequence is 11 residues long. CDR1 SGHDT and CDR2 YYEEEE come from the germline V gene. V lost 0 bases and J 4 bases, leaving 2 bases between the germline ends. CDR3 residues: CASSLGYEQYF. The CDR3 DNA follows: TGTGCCAGCAGCTTGGGATACGAGCAGTACTTC.

The chain uses TRBV29-1 and TRBJ2-2; weak D call: TRBD2 (6 bases). This CDR3 spans 12 amino acids. Trimming cost V 7 bases and J 6 bases, with 12 bases left between them. CDR1 and CDR2 from the germline V gene are SQVTM and ANQGSEA. As DNA, the CDR3 is TGCAGCGCGTGGAGGGGTGCCGGGGAGCTGTTTTTT. This encodes CSAWRGAGELFF.

This chain connects TRBV7-9 to TRBJ1-5; D is unresolved. This CDR3 has 16 amino acids. Germline loops: CDR1 SEHNR, CDR2 FQNEAQ (reference sequence). V shed 2 bases and J shed 1 base, with 12 bases lying between them. The CDR3 DNA is TGTGCCAGCAGCTTAAATTCGGGGTCGAGCAATCAGCCCCAGCATTTT. Its translation: CASSLNSGSSNQPQHF.

This chain connects TRBV7-6 to TRBJ1-6; D not resolved. V lost 5 bases to trimming and J lost 8 bases, with 10 bases between them. CDR1 SGHVS and CDR2 FNYEAQ come from the germline V gene. This CDR3 is built from 13 residues. The CDR3, as DNA: TGTGCCAGCAGCCGTCCTGAGGATTCACCCCTCCACTTT. Encoded protein: CASSRPEDSPLHF.

V gene TRBV9 combines with J gene TRBJ1-2; tentative D call: TRBD1 (6 bases). Between the trimmed V and J ends, which lost 0 bases and 3 bases, there was a span of 12 bases. The V gene's germline CDR1 is SGDLS and CDR2 YYNGEE. CDR3 size: 15 residues. CDR3 amino acids: CASSVGLGQHYGYTF. The DNA for the CDR3 is TGTGCCAGCAGCGTAGGTTTAGGACAGCACTATGGCTACACCTTC. The variable domain in full, with the rest retrieved from reference TRBV9 and TRBJ1-2, is DSGVTQTPKHLITATGQRVTLRCSPRSGDLSVYWYQQSLDQGLQFLIQYYNGEERAKGNILERFSAQQFPDLHSELNLSSLELGDSALYFCASSVGLGQHYGYTFGSGTRLTVV.

This clone was seen more than once but under ten times. The CDR3 DNA sequence: TGTGCCAGCAGGGGACAGGGGGTGGCGGGGGAGCTGTTTTTT. Encoded protein: CASRGQGVAGELFF. The rearrangement joins TRBV2 to TRBJ2-2; 11 bases align to TRBD1. This CDR3 is 14 amino acids long. The V segment lost 6 bases and the J segment 8 bases; nucleotides outside the gene matches: 5. Germline assignment: CDR1 SNHLY and CDR2 FYNNEI.

The gene calls are TRBV14 and TRBJ1-2; D may be TRBD1 (6 bases). In germline, CDR1 is SGHDN, CDR2 FVKESK. V was pared by 3 bases and J by 4 bases, with 15 bases between. The CDR3 is 15 amino acids. The CDR3 here is CASSHPSGGPYGYTF. In nucleotides, the CDR3 is TGTGCCAGCAGCCATCCTTCGGGGGGCCCCTATGGCTACACCTTC.